This record concerns one TCR beta chain sequence. Its antigen remains unknown. The study ran its PCR with 60 Vbeta and 13 Jbeta primers. Some clones are missing from TCRdb's copy, which holds only in-frame ones; the method was immunoSEQ multiplex PCR. Found here are about 140,000 clones, approximately 78% of them singletons; the top ten hold roughly 3.2%. The data belong to a study of cytomegalovirus exposure and HLA in healthy donors. General study results and limits: The study assumed roughly uniform donor sequencing depth for presence/absence analyses. In an earlier analysis, most TCR beta V segments were productive about 87% or about 30% of the time. CMV serostatus alone was available as immune exposure information.

This CDR3 has 16 amino acids. Trimming removed 4 bases from V and 6 bases from J, with 21 bases in between. Germline assignment: CDR1 SGHNT and CDR2 YYREEE (reference sequence). Sequencing was done on a sample of PBMCs. The chain links TRBV5-4 to TRBJ2-3; tentative D call: TRBD2 (7 bases). The source is a man younger than 35 in good health and CMV-seropositive. CDR3 in amino acids: CASSALPGGGGDTQYF. CDR3 in DNA: TGTGCCAGCAGCGCACTCCCGGGGGGCGGGGGCGATACGCAGTATTTT.